The 15 T cell receptor beta chains in this list originate from one sample, sequenced in a study of cytomegalovirus exposure and HLA in healthy donors. PCR involved 60 Vbeta and 13 Jbeta primers. The table came from immunoSEQ multiplex PCR; TCRdb's copy has only in-frame clones and leaves some out. The table shows about 130,000 clones, with approximately 80% occurring only once. The sample taken for sequencing was PBMCs. The receptors were gathered from a man aged 40-50 years in good health and CMV-seronegative.

The CDR3 DNA is TGCGCCAGCAGTTTTACAGGGGGCAGGGAGACCCAGTACTTC. The encoded protein is CASSFTGGRETQYF. This chain links TRBV5-1 with TRBJ2-5; 9 nucleotides align to TRBD1. Trimming at V came to 5 bases and at J to 5 bases, leaving 7 bases not matched to a gene. Germline-derived CDR1 and CDR2 are SGHRS and YFSETQ. This CDR3 comprises 14 residues.

The chain joins TRBV9 to TRBJ2-1, with D possibly matching TRBD2 (6 bases). Trimming took 4 bases from V and 4 from J, leaving 15 bases between them. The V gene's germline CDR1 is SGDLS and CDR2 YYNGEE. This CDR3 spans 15 amino acids. The CDR3 spells CASSNGTYSYNEQFF. In DNA, the CDR3 is TGTGCCAGCAGCAACGGGACTTATTCTTACAATGAGCAGTTCTTC. The entire variable domain, with the rest obtained from reference TRBV9 and TRBJ2-1, is as follows: DSGVTQTPKHLITATGQRVTLRCSPRSGDLSVYWYQQSLDQGLQFLIQYYNGEERAKGNILERFSAQQFPDLHSELNLSSLELGDSALYFCASSNGTYSYNEQFFGPGTRLTVL.

The V call is TRBV28, the J call TRBJ1-2; no firm D call. The CDR3 has 14 residues. With 6 bases removed from V and 4 bases from J, the gap between germline ends came to 15 bases. Per germline, CDR1 MDHEN and CDR2 SYDVKM. CDR3 in DNA: TGTGCCAGCAGGGAAACCAGGAGGTTCTATGGCTACACCTTC. It specifies CASRETRRFYGYTF.

DNA of the CDR3: TGTGCCAGCAGTTTAATTACAGGGGGCGTAGGTCAGCCCCAGCATTTT. Protein product: CASSLITGGVGQPQHF. The genes are TRBV28 and TRBJ1-5, with 9 bases matching TRBD1. V shed 2 bases and J 6 bases; nucleotides not matched to a gene: 8. Germline CDR1 and CDR2: MDHEN and SYDVKM. The CDR3 consists of 16 residues.

V gene TRBV10-3 combines with J gene TRBJ2-7; D is perhaps TRBD1 (6 bases). CDR1 is ENHRY and CDR2 is SYGVKD in the germline V gene. The CDR3 is 15 residues long. V was cut by 0 bases and J by 3 bases, with 12 bases left in between. The CDR3 protein is CAISESERGIYEQYF. The CDR3 DNA reads TGTGCCATCAGTGAGTCGGAGAGGGGGATCTACGAGCAGTACTTC.

This chain joins TRBV6-6 and TRBJ1-5; 11 positions match TRBD1. J was trimmed by 4 bases and V by 6 bases; bases with no gene match: 5. The CDR3 consists of 15 residues. Germline V lookup: CDR1 MNHNY, CDR2 SVGAGI (reference sequence). The CDR3 loop is CASSPGQGGNQPQHF. DNA for the CDR3: TGTGCCAGCAGCCCGGGACAGGGGGGGAATCAGCCCCAGCATTTT.

This chain connects TRBV10-3 to TRBJ2-5, with a weak D call TRBD1 (6 bases). Germline CDR1 is ENHRY and CDR2 is SYGVKD. V lost 2 bases and J 1 base, leaving 14 bases between the germline ends. This CDR3 is built from 16 residues. The CDR3 nucleotides read TGTGCCATCAGTGAGGTGGACAGCTACCTCCAAGAGACCCAGTACTTC. The encoded protein is CAISEVDSYLQETQYF.

The gene calls are TRBV15 and TRBJ2-1; 8 positions match TRBD2. CDR3 length: 16 amino acids. J gave up 3 bases and V 1 base, and 5 bases lay outside the gene matches. CDR1 is LNHNV, CDR2 YYDKDF, per germline (reference sequence). CDR3 residues: CATSRGVAGIYNEQFF. CDR3 DNA sequence: TGTGCCACCAGCAGAGGTGTAGCGGGAATCTACAATGAGCAGTTCTTC.

V and J are TRBV5-1 and TRBJ2-1; D is perhaps TRBD2 (6 bases). V lost 4 bases and J 4 bases, leaving 15 bases between the germline ends. Germline V gene lookup returns CDR1 SGHRS and CDR2 YFSETQ. CDR3 length: 15 residues. The CDR3 sequence: CASSPSGGGYNEQFF. As DNA, the CDR3 is TGCGCCAGCAGCCCCTCTGGGGGAGGTTACAATGAGCAGTTCTTC.

The rearrangement links TRBV5-1 to TRBJ2-3; no firm D call. This CDR3 has 15 residues. Germline values: CDR1 SGHRS, CDR2 YFSETQ. V lost 6 bases and J 0 bases, leaving 14 bases between the germline ends. The CDR3 loop reads CASNYRILSTDTQYF. Written as DNA, the CDR3 is TGCGCCAGCAACTACCGGATATTGAGCACAGATACGCAGTATTTT.

V and J are TRBV2 and TRBJ2-1; a possible D gene is TRBD1 (5 bases). The germline V gene has CDR1 SNHLY and CDR2 FYNNEI. V was pared by 7 bases and J by 4 bases, with 8 bases between. This CDR3 contains 12 residues. The CDR3 coding sequence is TGTGCCAGCACCCGACAGTACAATGAGCAGTTCTTC. This gives the protein CASTRQYNEQFF.

The chain is built from TRBV5-6 and TRBJ1-6; D is unresolved. Germline V gene lookup returns CDR1 SGHDT and CDR2 YYEEEE. CDR3 length: 12 amino acids. V was cut by 1 base and J by 8 bases, with 4 bases left in between. CDR3 nucleotide sequence: TGTGCCAGCAGCTTGACAGATTCACCCCTCCACTTT. Its translation: CASSLTDSPLHF.

The chain links TRBV30 to TRBJ2-7, with D possibly matching TRBD2 (5 bases). V lost 0 bases and J 3 bases, leaving 9 bases between the germline ends. There are 13 residues in the CDR3. Germline V gene lookup returns CDR1 GTSNPN and CDR2 SVGIG (reference sequence). CDR3 nucleotides: TGTGCCTGGAGTGTACGCGGACTCTACGAGCAGTACTTC. Translating it yields CAWSVRGLYEQYF.

CDR3 protein: CASQGGNYGYTF. DNA of the CDR3: TGTGCCAGCCAGGGGGGAAACTATGGCTACACCTTC. V usage is TRBV28 and J usage is TRBJ1-2, with TRBD1 identical over 7 bases. CDR1 and CDR2 from the germline V gene are MDHEN and SYDVKM. The V gene end was trimmed by 8 bases and the J gene end by 2 bases; junction bases not matched to a gene: 2. There are 12 residues in the CDR3.

The CDR3 here is CASSPWDSRYGYTF. The CDR3 nucleotides are TGTGCCAGCAGCCCCTGGGACTCCCGCTATGGCTACACCTTC. V gene TRBV5-6 combines with J gene TRBJ1-2, with D possibly matching TRBD1 (5 bases). Looked up from germline, CDR1 is SGHDT and CDR2 is YYEEEE. V was clipped by 4 bases and J by 4 bases, with 14 bases between them. CDR3 length: 14 amino acids.